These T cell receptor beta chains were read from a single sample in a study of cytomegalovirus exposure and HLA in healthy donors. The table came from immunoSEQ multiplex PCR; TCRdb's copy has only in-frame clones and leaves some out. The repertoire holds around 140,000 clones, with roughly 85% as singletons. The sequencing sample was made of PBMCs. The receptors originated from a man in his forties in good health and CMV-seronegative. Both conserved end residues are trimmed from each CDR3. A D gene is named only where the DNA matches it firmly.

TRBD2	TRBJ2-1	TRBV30	AWSVWEGEQF
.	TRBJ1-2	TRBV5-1	ASSPGAATGWAT
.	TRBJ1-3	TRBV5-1	ASSFRDLFSGNTIY
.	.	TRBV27	ASSGTGTSEQY
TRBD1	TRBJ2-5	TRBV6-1	ASRETGTDNGETQY
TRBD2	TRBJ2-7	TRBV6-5	ASSKGTIYEQY
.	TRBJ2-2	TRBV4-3	ASSQAKRTGELF
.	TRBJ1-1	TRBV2	ASSALGVENTEAF
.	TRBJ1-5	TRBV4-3	ASSQEICRVSNQPQH
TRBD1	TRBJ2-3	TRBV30	AWSVTGASTDTQY
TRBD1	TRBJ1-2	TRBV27	ASRGPTGTSYGYT
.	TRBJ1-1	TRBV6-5	ASSYRRRSNTEAF
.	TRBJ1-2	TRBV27	ASSWAGVGGYT
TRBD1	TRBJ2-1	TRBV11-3	ASSLGVMGQGSYNEQF
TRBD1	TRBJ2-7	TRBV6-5	ASSRDSYEQY
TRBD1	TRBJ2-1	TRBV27	ASSLTGGVYNEQF
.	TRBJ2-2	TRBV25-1	ASSAQITGELF
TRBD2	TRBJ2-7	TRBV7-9	SSSRISQGLAAPYEQY
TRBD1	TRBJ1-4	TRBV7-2	ASSFTGGEKLF
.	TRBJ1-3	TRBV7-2	ASSLESGAGNTIY
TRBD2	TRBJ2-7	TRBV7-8	ASSRGTSGSNSYEQY
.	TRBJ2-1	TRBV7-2	ASSLAIGVPYNEQF
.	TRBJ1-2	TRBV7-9	ASSFARGGYT
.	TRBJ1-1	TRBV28	ASSRNLNTEAF
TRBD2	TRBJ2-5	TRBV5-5	ASSQRGGAGGETQY
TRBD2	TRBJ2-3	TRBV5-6	ASSRVRGDTQY
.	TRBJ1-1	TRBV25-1	ASSEQEVMNTEAF
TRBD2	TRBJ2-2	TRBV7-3	ASSSRTSGNGELF
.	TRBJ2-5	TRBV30	AWSPGGETQY
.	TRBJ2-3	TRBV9	ASSEGENQVTQY
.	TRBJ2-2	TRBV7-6	ASSSGPLQKNTGELF
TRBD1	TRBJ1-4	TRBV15	ATSIRQGMAEKLF
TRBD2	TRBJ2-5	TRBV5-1	ASSLGLEETQY
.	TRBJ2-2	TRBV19	ASSLGTTTGELF
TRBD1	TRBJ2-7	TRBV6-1	ASSEFAPGQGPLEQY
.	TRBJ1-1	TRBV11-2	ASSQIRGRAF
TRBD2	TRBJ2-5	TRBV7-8	ASSSGTSGPQETQY
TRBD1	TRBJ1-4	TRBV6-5	ASSYARGRLF
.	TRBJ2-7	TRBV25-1	ASSPFSLTEEQY
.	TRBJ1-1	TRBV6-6	ASSFGQRGEAF
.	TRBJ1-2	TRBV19	ASSNREPYGYT
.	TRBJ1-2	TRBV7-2	ASSLGGISYGYT
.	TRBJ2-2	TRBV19	ASSPGYTGELF